These T cell receptor beta chains were read from a single sample in a study of Ad26.COV2.S vaccination and SARS-CoV-2 variants. TCRdb's copy holds only in-frame clones and misses some; the assay was immunoSEQ multiplex PCR. The table includes some 370,000 clones, roughly 85% detected once. The specimen comprised peripheral blood, sampled in a trial of Ad26.COV2.S vaccine versus placebo. The source of these receptors is a person aged 18-65 years who received the Ad26.COV2.S COVID-19 vaccine or a placebo. Each CDR3 is given with its conserved first and last residue. D genes are given only for firm matches. Clone size is not always given. Where it is, it says once, few, many or a class for expanded clones.

-	-	TRBV19	TRBJ1-1	CASRVLGAEAFF	TGTGCCAGTAGAGTCCTAGGGGCTGAAGCTTTCTTT
TRBD1	-	TRBV5-1	TRBJ2-7	CASSSTGNEQYF	TGCGCCAGCAGCTCGACAGGGAACGAGCAGTACTTC
TRBD2	-	TRBV10-3	TRBJ2-1	CAISDSGRVYEQFF	TGTGCCATCAGTGATAGCGGGAGAGTCTATGAGCAGTTCTTC
-	-	TRBV19	TRBJ2-5	CASSGTGQETQYF	TGTGCCAGTAGCGGTACGGGCCAAGAGACCCAGTACTTC
-	-	TRBV14	TRBJ1-1	CASSQDKRYTEAFF	TGTGCCAGCAGCCAAGATAAACGTTACACTGAAGCTTTCTTT
TRBD2	-	TRBV27	TRBJ2-1	CASRPSGRSYNEQFF	TGTGCCAGCAGACCTAGCGGGAGATCATACAATGAGCAGTTCTTC
TRBD1	-	TRBV2	TRBJ1-5	CASSGQGAGQPQHF	TGTGCCAGCAGTGGACAGGGGGCCGGGCAGCCCCAGCATTTT
TRBD1	-	TRBV6-5	TRBJ1-1	CASSRQGINTEAFF	TGTGCCAGCAGTAGACAGGGTATAAACACTGAAGCTTTCTTT
TRBD1	-	TRBV24-1	TRBJ1-5	CATSDPGTGDNQPQHF	TGTGCCACCAGTGATCCCGGGACAGGGGACAATCAGCCCCAGCATTTT
TRBD2	-	TRBV5-5	TRBJ2-5	CASSLMGGRETQYF	TGTGCCAGCAGCTTAATGGGCGGGAGAGAGACCCAGTACTTC
-	once	TRBV3-1/TRBV3-2	TRBJ2-5	CATNRAGETQYF	TGTGCCACTAACAGGGCCGGGGAGACCCAGTACTTC
TRBD1	once	TRBV27	TRBJ1-1	CASSPTGASATNTEAFF	TGTGCCAGCAGCCCAACAGGGGCCTCCGCTACGAACACTGAAGCTTTCTTT
-	-	TRBV18	TRBJ2-4	CASSSGSAKNIQYF	TGTGCCAGCTCATCAGGGTCAGCCAAAAACATTCAGTACTTC
TRBD1	-	TRBV6-5	TRBJ1-2	CASSYSEGAGDYGYTF	TGTGCCAGCAGTTACTCGGAGGGGGCGGGCGACTATGGCTACACCTTC
-	-	TRBV5-4	TRBJ2-2	CASSERRNTGELFF	TGTGCCAGCAGCGAGCGGAGGAACACCGGGGAGCTGTTTTTT
-	-	TRBV10-1	TRBJ2-3	CASSQWRTDTQYF	TGCGCCAGCAGCCAGTGGAGAACAGATACGCAGTATTTT